This TCR beta chain appears in the sequencing data of a study of cytomegalovirus exposure and HLA in healthy donors. Both 60 Vbeta primers and 13 Jbeta primers went into the PCR. This table comes from immunoSEQ multiplex PCR, and its TCRdb copy is limited to in-frame clones, with some not included. The table has 150,000 to 200,000 clones, 65% to 85% seen once; the top ten hold around 2%. The sequenced sample was PBMCs. The TCR sequence derives from a man aged 18-30 years in good health and CMV-seronegative.

This CDR3 reads CASSLRVENEKLFF. CDR3 bases: TGTGCCAGCAGCCTCAGGGTGGAGAATGAAAAACTGTTTTTT. The chain employs TRBV5-8 and TRBJ1-4, with a possible D match to TRBD1 (5 bases). Trimming took 4 bases from V and 5 from J, leaving 12 bases between them. Germline values: CDR1 SGHTS, CDR2 YDEGEE. The CDR3 loop spans 14 amino acids.